One and the same sample provided the 20 T cell receptor beta chains below, sequenced in a study of T cells in narcolepsy. The repertoire was sequenced with immunoSEQ multiplex PCR; TCRdb's copy has only in-frame clones and lacks some. The sample contains about 30,000 clones, under 85% of which appear only once. The specimen sequenced was CD45RA- memory CD4+ T cells from PBMCs. The receptor set was obtained from a human donor with narcolepsy.

This chain links TRBV19 with TRBJ2-4; 8 nucleotides line up with TRBD1. V shed 6 bases and J 4 bases; nucleotides not matched to a gene: 2. In germline, CDR1 is LNHDA, CDR2 SQIVND (reference sequence). This CDR3 contains 13 residues. This CDR3 reads CASRDRDKNIQYF. The CDR3 region has the DNA TGTGCCAGTAGGGACAGGGATAAAAACATTCAGTACTTC.

J is TRBJ2-2 and V is TRBV6-1; 8 bases fit TRBD1. The CDR3 is 15 amino acids. Germline lookup yields CDR1 MNHNS and CDR2 SASEGT. With V trimmed by 6 bases and J by 2 bases, 5 bases remained unmatched. The CDR3 reads CASRGSGGNTGELFF. CDR3 DNA sequence: TGTGCCAGCAGGGGGTCAGGGGGCAACACCGGGGAGCTGTTTTTT.

The chain couples TRBV4-3 to TRBJ2-3; tentatively, D is TRBD2 (5 bases). Per germline, CDR1 LGHNA and CDR2 YSLEER. V lost 1 base, J lost 2 bases, and 16 bases lay in between. The CDR3 totals 17 residues. The CDR3, as DNA: TGCGCCAGCAGCCAAGTCTTCTCAAGCGGTCCCACAGATACGCAGTATTTT. Amino acid sequence: CASSQVFSSGPTDTQYF.

J is TRBJ2-3 and V is TRBV6-1; unclear D gene. This CDR3 is 15 amino acids long. The V and J ends lost 3 bases and 4 bases respectively, with 14 bases between them. CDR1 and CDR2 (germline): MNHNS, SASEGT. In DNA, the CDR3 is TGTGCCAGCAGTGAGCGAGCAATGGTCCCAGATACGCAGTATTTT. Protein: CASSERAMVPDTQYF.

This chain uses TRBV7-8 with TRBJ1-5, with 9 bases that match TRBD1. Germline lookup yields CDR1 SGHVS and CDR2 FQNEAQ. The CDR3 covers 16 residues. Trimming removed 1 base from V and 5 bases from J; junction bases left unmatched: 6. The CDR3 loop reads CASSLEPDRGYQPQHF. CDR3 DNA sequence: TGTGCCAGCAGCTTAGAGCCGGACAGGGGATATCAGCCCCAGCATTTT.

The genes are TRBV4-3 and TRBJ1-2; D gene uncertain. Per germline, CDR1 LGHNA and CDR2 YSLEER. The CDR3 loop spans 14 amino acids. The ends were cut back, 0 bases at V and 7 bases at J, with 12 bases in the middle. CDR3 DNA: TGCGCCAGCAGCCAAGATAAAGGGATAGGTGGCTACACCTTC. It encodes CASSQDKGIGGYTF.

The rearrangement links TRBV7-8 to TRBJ1-5, with TRBD1 identical over 9 bases. Trimming removed 4 bases from V and 2 bases from J; junction bases left unmatched: 12. The length of the CDR3 is 18 residues. Germline values: CDR1 SGHVS, CDR2 FQNEAQ. The CDR3 DNA reads TGTGCCAGCAGCTCTTTAGGACAGGGGATTATGGGCAATCAGCCCCAGCATTTT. This translates into CASSSLGQGIMGNQPQHF.

The chain recombines TRBV5-4 with TRBJ2-2, with 8 bases lining up with TRBD1. Germline CDR1 SGHNT, CDR2 YYREEE (reference sequence). The V and J ends lost 4 bases and 4 bases, in that order; junction bases with no gene match: 9. The CDR3 runs 16 residues. The CDR3 loop is CASSLGAGGITGELFF. The CDR3 DNA reads as TGTGCCAGCAGCCTCGGGGCAGGGGGCATCACCGGGGAGCTGTTTTTT.

The chain couples TRBV11-3 to TRBJ2-3, with a possible D match to TRBD2 (6 bases). There are 13 residues in the CDR3. The germline gives CDR1 SGHNT, CDR2 YENEEA. Trimming took off 4 bases at V and 6 bases at J, with 11 bases between the two ends. The CDR3 bases are TGTGCCAGCAGCTCGGGAGAATACGATACGCAGTATTTT. Protein product: CASSSGEYDTQYF.

As regards this clone: Different DNA sequences within this sample yield the same CDR3. The V call is TRBV5-4, the J call TRBJ2-3, with a tentative D call TRBD1 (5 bases). Trimming pared 4 bases from V and 6 bases from J, leaving 12 bases between. The CDR3 contains 13 residues. Germline V lookup: CDR1 SGHNT, CDR2 YYREEE (reference sequence). The CDR3 DNA reads as TGTGCCAGCAGCCTGGGGCAAGGTGATACGCAGTATTTT. This gives the protein CASSLGQGDTQYF.

The chain carries TRBV10-3 and TRBJ2-6; 11 nucleotides agree with TRBD1. J gave up 3 bases and V 6 bases, and 4 bases lay outside the gene matches. This CDR3 contains 16 residues. CDR1 is ENHRY, CDR2 SYGVKD, per germline. In nucleotides, the CDR3 is TGTGCCATCAGCTCCGGGACAGGGGGTGGGGCCAACGTCCTGACTTTC. Residues: CAISSGTGGGANVLTF.

The chain has TRBV10-3 and TRBJ2-3, with D possibly being TRBD1 or TRBD2 (6 bases each). CDR3 length: 14 amino acids. Germline lookup yields CDR1 ENHRY and CDR2 SYGVKD. V was shortened by 8 bases and J by 0 bases, with 12 bases between the two germline ends. CDR3 residues: CAIGGRTSTDTQYF. CDR3 DNA: TGTGCCATCGGGGGGCGGACTAGCACAGATACGCAGTATTTT.

The rearrangement uses TRBV9 and TRBJ1-6; D is unclear. This CDR3 has 14 amino acids. CDR1 is SGDLS and CDR2 is YYNGEE in the germline V gene. With 3 bases removed from V and 3 bases from J, the gap between germline ends came to 7 bases. Here the CDR3 DNA reads TGTGCCAGCAGCGGCGGGGACTATAATTCACCCCTCCACTTT. It codes for CASSGGDYNSPLHF. Full variable domain (outside the CDR3, taken from reference TRBV9 and TRBJ1-6): DSGVTQTPKHLITATGQRVTLRCSPRSGDLSVYWYQQSLDQGLQFLIQYYNGEERAKGNILERFSAQQFPDLHSELNLSSLELGDSALYFCASSGGDYNSPLHFGNGTRLTVT.

V gene TRBV5-1 combines with J gene TRBJ1-1, with TRBD1 matching 7 bases. This CDR3 is built from 16 residues. V was clipped by 2 bases and J by 3 bases; unmatched bases: 10. In germline, CDR1 is SGHRS, CDR2 YFSETQ. CDR3 in DNA: TGCGCCAGCAGCTTCACAGGGGTGGGTTCGGACACTGAAGCTTTCTTT. It yields the protein CASSFTGVGSDTEAFF. Using reference TRBV5-1 and TRBJ1-1 for the parts outside the CDR3, the full variable domain is KAGVTQTPRYLIKTRGQQVTLSCSPISGHRSVSWYQQTPGQGLQFLFEYFSETQRNKGNFPGRFSGRQFSNSRSEMNVSTLELGDSALYLCASSFTGVGSDTEAFFGQGTRLTVV.

The J gene is TRBJ2-5, the V gene TRBV5-6; 9 bases are a match to TRBD2. Germline CDR1 is SGHDT and CDR2 is YYEEEE. J was trimmed by 5 bases and V by 4 bases; bases with no gene match: 9. The CDR3 runs to 15 residues. CDR3 in amino acids: CASSQTSGAGETQYF. CDR3 sequence (DNA): TGTGCCAGCAGCCAGACTAGCGGTGCTGGGGAGACCCAGTACTTC.

The genes are TRBV18 and TRBJ1-5; possibly TRBD1 for D (6 bases). Trimming took 3 bases from V and 5 from J, leaving 11 bases between them. Looked up from germline, CDR1 is KGHSH and CDR2 is LQKENI. The CDR3 runs to 14 residues. The CDR3 spells CASSPADSHQPQHF. The CDR3 DNA is TGTGCCAGCTCACCTGCGGACAGCCATCAGCCCCAGCATTTT. The full variable domain, its missing parts supplied by reference TRBV18 and TRBJ1-5, is NAGVMQNPRHLVRRRGQEARLRCSPMKGHSHVYWYRQLPEEGLKFMVYLQKENIIDESGMPKERFSAEFPKEGPSILRIQQVVRGDSAAYFCASSPADSHQPQHFGDGTRLSIL.

This chain links TRBV5-6 with TRBJ2-7, with 9 bases that match TRBD1. The germline CDR1 and CDR2 sequences are SGHDT and YYEEEE. CDR3 length equals 15 residues. Trimming removed 5 bases from V and 3 bases from J; junction bases left unmatched: 9. CDR3 nucleotide sequence: TGTGCCAGCAGGTACCGGGACAGGGTAGTCTACGAGCAGTACTTC. This translates into CASRYRDRVVYEQYF.

This clone was picked up a small number of times. The chain employs TRBV19 and TRBJ1-6, with D unresolved. The CDR3 totals 17 residues. V was shortened by 2 bases and J by 7 bases, with 18 bases between the two germline ends. Germline CDR1 is LNHDA and CDR2 is SQIVND (reference sequence). CDR3 protein: CASSIRVSLSGNSPLHF. Here the CDR3 DNA reads TGTGCCAGTAGTATAAGGGTGAGTTTAAGTGGAAATTCACCCCTCCACTTT.

The chain recombines TRBV2 with TRBJ1-4; D uncertain. This CDR3 has 14 amino acids. Per the germline V gene, CDR1 is SNHLY and CDR2 is FYNNEI. Trimming shortened V by 0 bases and J by 9 bases, and 11 bases separated the two germline ends. The CDR3 DNA reads as TGTGCCAGCAGTGAAGCGACTCTCTCGCAAAAACTGTTTTTT. Translation: CASSEATLSQKLFF.

The chain employs TRBV18 and TRBJ2-1, with D maybe TRBD1 (5 bases). CDR3 length equals 13 residues. The V end lost 4 bases, the J end lost 8 bases, and 12 bases lay between the germline ends. CDR1 KGHSH and CDR2 LQKENI come from the germline V gene. CDR3 loop: CASSLDKGYEQFF. The CDR3 nucleotides read TGTGCCAGCTCACTGGACAAGGGCTATGAGCAGTTCTTC.